This TCR beta chain was captured in a study of tumor-infiltrating lymphocytes in primary liver carcinoma. Across the whole study: In every tissue type, samples returned a similar yield of roughly 3.65 to 7.5 million productive TCRbeta reads.

In regard to this clonotype: Its target is not known. Sequence at one end of the junction differs from germline and may be a read error.

CDR1 and CDR2 (germline): SGHRS, YFSETQ. This CDR3 is built from 17 residues. A primer matching the constant region was used to make TCR beta cDNA from approximately 520 ng of total RNA. Three-round nested multiplex PCR performed with slightly modified ARM-PCR produced the TCR beta libraries. The two initial PCR rounds, approximately 10 cycles each, used TRBV1-TRBV30 forward and C-beta reverse primers. Using its own MiXCR run on the multiplex PCR reads, TCRdb lists one record per CDR3 protein. The repertoire holds approximately 110,000 distinct CDR3 sequences, with around 83% as singletons. Study results and limitations: A significantly higher top-250-clone fraction was found in tumors than in blood (p = 0.039).

The tissue used was unsorted bulk material of about 19-31 mg. RNA and DNA were co-extracted from it with the AllPrep DNA/RNA mini kit. The V call is TRBV5-1, the J call TRBJ2-5; 8 bases align to TRBD1. Sequenced material: liver tumor tissue from sampling region 3. Subset denoted: tumor region T3, left-lateral pole. This clonotype was sampled from a man aged 35 to 55 with primary liver carcinoma and hepatitis B virus infection. The CDR3 sequence is CATSPDKDRVFGETQYF. The CDR3 bases are TGCGCCACCAGCCCCGACAAGGACAGGGTTTTTGGAGAGACCCAGTACTTC.